Sequencing of this T cell receptor (beta chain) was carried out in a study of blood T cell repertoires in COVID-19. Study as a whole: There were acute and convalescent COVID-19 samples, and they came from the United States, Italy and Spain.

This table comes from immunoSEQ multiplex PCR, and its TCRdb copy is limited to in-frame clones, with some not included. The sample yields 150,000 to 200,000 clones, 87% seen once. Germline assignment: CDR1 MNHEY and CDR2 SVGAGI. Trimming cost V 2 bases and J 4 bases, with 8 bases left between them. The CDR3 runs to 13 residues. The sequencing input was peripheral blood. This TCR was sampled from a man in his sixties with active or convalescent COVID-19. This chain links TRBV6-5 with TRBJ1-2, with D unresolved. The CDR3 spells CASSYVRFYGYTF. CDR3 nucleotides: TGTGCCAGCAGTTACGTGCGGTTCTATGGCTACACCTTC.